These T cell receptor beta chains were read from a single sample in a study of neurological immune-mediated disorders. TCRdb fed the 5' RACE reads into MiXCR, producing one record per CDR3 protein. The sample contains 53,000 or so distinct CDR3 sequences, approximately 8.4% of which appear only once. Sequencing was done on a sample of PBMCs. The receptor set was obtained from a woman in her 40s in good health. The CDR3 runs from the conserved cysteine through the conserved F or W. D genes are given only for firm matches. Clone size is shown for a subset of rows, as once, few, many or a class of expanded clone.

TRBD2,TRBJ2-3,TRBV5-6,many,TGTGCCAGCAGCTTGAGCGGGGGGGCCGCAAATACGCAGTATTTT,CASSLSGGAANTQYF
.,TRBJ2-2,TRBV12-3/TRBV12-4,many,TGTGCCAGCAGGCTCGGGTCGGTGAACACCGGGGAGCTGTTTTTT,CASRLGSVNTGELFF
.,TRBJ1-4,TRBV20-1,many,TGCAGTGCTAGAGATCGGTTCACTTTGGGAAGTGATAATGAAAAACTGTTTTTT,CSARDRFTLGSDNEKLFF
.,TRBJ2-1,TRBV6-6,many,TGTGCCAGCAGTTACTCTTACAGTTCCTACAATGAGCAGTTCTTC,CASSYSYSSYNEQFF
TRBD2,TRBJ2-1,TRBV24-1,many,TGTGCCACCAGTGATGGTAGCGGGGATGAGCAGTTCTTC,CATSDGSGDEQFF
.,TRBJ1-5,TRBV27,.,TGTGCCAGCAGTCTTGGGTTTCTTCAGCCCCAGCATTTT,CASSLGFLQPQHF
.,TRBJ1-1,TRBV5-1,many,TGCGCCACCACAGCTCTAGGGGCGAACACTGAAGCTTTCTTT,CATTALGANTEAFF
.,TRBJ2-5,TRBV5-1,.,TGCGCCAGCAGCTTGGCCCCGGAGGCGCGGGAGACCCAGTACTTC,CASSLAPEARETQYF
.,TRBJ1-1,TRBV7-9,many,TGTGCCAGCAGCCCCCGCGATCTTTCGGGCACTGAAGCTTTCTTT,CASSPRDLSGTEAFF
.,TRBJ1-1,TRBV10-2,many,TGCGCCAGCAGTCCGACTTACCCTCGGACGAACACTGAAGCTTTCTTT,CASSPTYPRTNTEAFF
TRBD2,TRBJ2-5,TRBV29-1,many,TGCAGCGTTGACGGGACTAGCGGACAAGAGACCCAGTACTTC,CSVDGTSGQETQYF
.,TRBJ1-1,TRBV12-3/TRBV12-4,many,TGTGCCAGCAGTCCGGGAGGGGCCACTGAAGCTTTCTTT,CASSPGGATEAFF
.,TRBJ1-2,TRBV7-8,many,TGTGCCAGCAGCTTTCTGGGTCGGGGGGGATATGGCTACACCTTC,CASSFLGRGGYGYTF
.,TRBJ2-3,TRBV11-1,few,TGTGCCAGCAGCGTAATACAGACAGATACGCAGTATTTT,CASSVIQTDTQYF
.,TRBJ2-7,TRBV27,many,TGTGCCAGCAGTTTATCCGGGGCCTACGAGCAGTACTTC,CASSLSGAYEQYF
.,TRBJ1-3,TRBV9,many,TGTGCCAGCAGTTACGGGGCTGGCTCTGGAAACACCATATATTTT,CASSYGAGSGNTIYF
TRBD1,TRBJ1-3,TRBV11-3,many,TGTGCCAGCAGCTCGACAGGGGGAGCGGGAAACACCATATATTTT,CASSSTGGAGNTIYF
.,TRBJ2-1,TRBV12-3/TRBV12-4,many,TGTGCCAGCAGTTTAATGGGTGAGCAGTTCTTC,CASSLMGEQFF
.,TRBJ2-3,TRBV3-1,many,TGTGCCAGCAGCCAAGATCCACAGCCAACCACAGATACGCAGTATTTT,CASSQDPQPTTDTQYF
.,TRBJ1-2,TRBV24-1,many,TGTGCCACCAGTGCTTTTACAGGGCGGAACTATGGCTACACCTTC,CATSAFTGRNYGYTF
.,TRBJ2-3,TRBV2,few,TGTGCCAGCAGGCCCATCTCGGATACGCAGTATTTT,CASRPISDTQYF
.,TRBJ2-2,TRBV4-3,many,TGCGCCAGCAGCCAAGTTCTCGGCGGGCCGAACACCGGGGAGCTGTTTTTT,CASSQVLGGPNTGELFF
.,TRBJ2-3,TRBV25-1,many,TGTGCCAGCAGTAGGAGTGGGATAGGGGTAACAGATACGCAGTATTTT,CASSRSGIGVTDTQYF